What follows is one TCR beta chain and its context. Antigen specificity is unknown. The data originate from a study of OX40 agonist ivuxolimab in advanced cancers. General study findings and limits: Averaged across samples, CD8+ T cells carried more expanded clones than CD4+ did.

CDR1 and CDR2 (germline): MDHEN, SYDVKM. The CDR3 is 14 residues long. Trimming cost V 6 bases and J 5 bases; bases outside gene matches: 4. Produced via immunoSEQ multiplex PCR; TCRdb's table is partial and in-frame only. The sample lists more than 45,000 clones; roughly 81% were seen once. The sequencing used CD4+ or CD8+ T cells sorted from blood, collected in a trial of the OX40 agonist ivuxolimab. The genes are TRBV28 and TRBJ2-2; 9 bases align to TRBD1. This TCR was recovered from an adult with an advanced solid tumor such as melanoma, head and neck, liver or kidney cancer. Written as DNA, the CDR3 is TGTGCCAGCAGGGGGACAGGGAGGACCGGGGAGCTGTTTTTT. Translated, it gives CASRGTGRTGELFF.